This TCR beta chain was observed in a study of control samples from healthy donors and cancer patients. Produced via immunoSEQ multiplex PCR; TCRdb's table is partial and in-frame only. The repertoire consists of around 110,000 clones, with 93% occurring once and the leading ten covering approximately 2.5%. V dropped 4 bases and J dropped 1 base, with 1 base sitting between them. CDR1 SQVTM and CDR2 ANQGSEA come from the germline V gene. The CDR3 spans 11 residues. The J gene is TRBJ1-4, the V gene TRBV29-1; D call uncertain. The specimen was blood. This TCR was recovered from a man under 40 in good health. For the CDR3, the DNA is TGCAGCGTTGGAACTAATGAAAAACTGTTTTTT. This sequence encodes CSVGTNEKLFF.